This T cell receptor (beta chain) was recovered during a study of T cell responses to AZD1222 COVID-19 vaccine. Across the whole study: Pooled samples include second doses given at about 4 or 12 weeks. General observations from the study: Variant regions that are unmutated are reportedly the target of nearly half of spike-specific TCRs. Seropositive at baseline were only a handful of AZD1222 recipients. Elevations in Spike-specific TCR breadth and depth followed administration of two AZD1222 doses.

Turning to this clone: What it binds is unknown.

Sequencing was performed with immunoSEQ multiplex PCR; in TCRdb, only in-frame clones are kept and a portion is missing. The sample includes 80,000 or so clones, 87% of them seen just once. CDR3 length equals 18 residues. Germline V gene lookup returns CDR1 MGHDK and CDR2 SYGVNS. Trimming took 3 bases from V and 7 from J; bases not matched to a gene: 14. The genes are TRBV25-1 and TRBJ2-1, with 11 bases that match TRBD2. The TCR originated in an adult in good health. Sequencing was performed on peripheral blood, taken on day 0 of AZD1222 vaccination. This CDR3 is CASSDGVSGRAPGNEQFF. The CDR3, as DNA: TGTGCCAGCAGTGATGGGGTTAGCGGGAGGGCCCCAGGTAATGAGCAGTTCTTC.